The entry below gives a single T cell receptor (beta chain) sequence along with its context. Its antigen is unknown. With the Oncomine TCR Beta short-read assay, DNA from cultured CD4+ T cells was sequenced. TCRdb reprocessed the PCR reads via MiXCR and lists one record per CDR3 protein. The table shows about 15,000 distinct CDR3 sequences, with about 53% occurring only once. This sample is drawn from a study of vaccination and CD4 T cells after COVID-19. The study, taken as a whole, reports: Spike mono-reactivity was found in 304 of the 307 vaccine-specific clones identified in convalescent patients. Median numbers of SARS-CoV-2-reactive clonotypes increased from 21 to 38 (not a significant change).

Treatment indicated: roughly nine-day PBMC culture with coronavirus spike peptide pools or control peptides (ViraFEST assay). Using peptide pools, antigen-specific T cells were expanded in ViraFEST before TCRs were sequenced. There are 15 residues in the CDR3. Germline V CDR1 and CDR2: SGHVS, FQNEAQ. The J segment lost 4 bases and the V segment lost 5 bases, leaving 7 bases of the junction unmatched. The sample consisted of CD4+ T cells from blood, cultured in vitro, taken before SARS-CoV-2 vaccination. The chain couples TRBV7-8 to TRBJ2-3; TRBD1 aligns across 9 bases. The receptor was isolated from a human donor who had recovered from COVID-19. The CDR3 loop is CASSQHDRGADTQYF. The CDR3 DNA sequence: TGTGCCAGCAGCCAACACGACAGGGGGGCAGATACGCAGTATTTT.